A selection of T cell receptor beta chains follows, all from one sample in a study of blood T cell repertoires in COVID-19. The assay was immunoSEQ multiplex PCR, and TCRdb's table has in-frame clones only and misses some. The table includes approximately 150,000 clones, 80% detected once. Material: peripheral blood. Receptors were obtained from a woman in her forties or fifties with acute or convalescent COVID-19. Both conserved end residues are part of each CDR3. A D gene is named only where the DNA matches it firmly. Expanded clones are given a class, and other clones once, few, many or no size at all.

.	TRBJ1-2	.	TRBV6-1	TGTGCCAGCAGTGAAGCGGGGGGGGCAAACTATGGCTACACCTTC	CASSEAGGANYGYTF
.	TRBJ2-1	.	TRBV5-4	TGTGCCAGCAGCTATCCTTCCAATGAGCAGTTCTTC	CASSYPSNEQFF
TRBD1	TRBJ2-1	.	TRBV30	TGTGCCTGGACGACTGGGACAGGGTTTTCGGATGAGCAGTTCTTC	CAWTTGTGFSDEQFF
.	TRBJ2-7	.	TRBV3-1/TRBV3-2	TGTGCCAGCAGCCAATACTCCTACGAGCAGTACTTC	CASSQYSYEQYF
.	TRBJ1-5	many	TRBV28	TGTGCCAGCAGTTTGCGGACAGTGGCTCAGCCCCAGCATTTT	CASSLRTVAQPQHF
.	TRBJ2-2	.	TRBV10-1	TGCGCCAGCATCATGAACACCGGGGAGCTGTTTTTT	CASIMNTGELFF
.	TRBJ1-1	.	TRBV9	TGTGCCAGCAGCCCAACGATCCAGACGGAGCGAAGCGGTGAAGCTTTCTTT	CASSPTIQTERSGEAFF
.	TRBJ1-4	.	TRBV11-2	TGTGCCAGCAGCAGAAGGGGGACGGGTGGGGAAAAACTGTTTTTT	CASSRRGTGGEKLFF
TRBD1	TRBJ1-1	.	TRBV5-6	TGTGCCAGCAGCTTGCGCCTGACCGGGACAGCGAACACTGAAGCTTTCTTT	CASSLRLTGTANTEAFF
.	TRBJ1-4	.	TRBV6-5	TGTGCCAGCCAAACGGGGCGGGGAGAAAAACTGTTTTTT	CASQTGRGEKLFF
.	TRBJ1-1	.	TRBV7-7	TGTGCCAGCAGCTTAGATGACTTGGAAGCGAACACTGAAGCTTTCTTT	CASSLDDLEANTEAFF
TRBD2	TRBJ2-3	.	TRBV6-5	TGTGCCAGCAGCCTACTTAGCGGGGGGCGAGATACGCAGTATTTT	CASSLLSGGRDTQYF
.	TRBJ1-1	.	TRBV9	TGTGCCAGCAGCGTATCAGGGGAGAACACTGAAGCTTTCTTT	CASSVSGENTEAFF
TRBD2	TRBJ2-3	.	TRBV4-3	TGCGCCAGCAGCCAAGAGATGAGGCGAGCGGGGACAGATACGCAGTATTTT	CASSQEMRRAGTDTQYF
.	TRBJ2-7	once	TRBV5-6	TGTGCCAGCAGCCTCGGGGCCTACGAGCAGTACTTC	CASSLGAYEQYF
.	TRBJ1-3	.	TRBV19	TGTGCCAGTAGTACCCTTCTTAGCTCTGGAAACACCATATATTTT	CASSTLLSSGNTIYF
TRBD1	TRBJ1-5	once	TRBV6-5	TGTGCCAGCAGTTCCGGGACAGGTAATCAGCCCCAGCATTTT	CASSSGTGNQPQHF
TRBD1	TRBJ2-7	.	TRBV27	TGTGCCAGCAGTTTTCAGGACAGGGGAGGCTACGAGCAGTACTTC	CASSFQDRGGYEQYF
TRBD1	TRBJ1-2	.	TRBV7-2	TGTGCCAGCAGCTTAGTGGGACAGGGTATCGGGGGCTACACCTTC	CASSLVGQGIGGYTF
.	TRBJ1-1	few	TRBV7-9	TGTGCCAGCAGCACCGGAGACAGGTCCCACACTGAAGCTTTCTTT	CASSTGDRSHTEAFF
.	TRBJ1-1	once	TRBV10-3	TGTGCCATCAGTGAGGTAACAGGATCTGGAACTGAAGCTTTCTTT	CAISEVTGSGTEAFF
.	TRBJ1-2	.	TRBV7-9	TGTGCCAGCAGCGGGAACAGGGACTATGGCTACACCTTC	CASSGNRDYGYTF
TRBD2	TRBJ2-3	.	TRBV18	TGTGCCAGCTCACCCCTAGCGGGCAGACCCACAGATACGCAGTATTTT	CASSPLAGRPTDTQYF
.	TRBJ2-3	few	TRBV27	TGTGCCAGCAGTCCCGCGGAGACGGATACGCAGTATTTT	CASSPAETDTQYF
TRBD1	TRBJ1-5	.	TRBV12-5	TGTGCTAAGCCGACAGGGGTAGGCAATCAGCCCCAGCATTTT	CAKPTGVGNQPQHF
TRBD1	TRBJ2-7	.	TRBV6-5	TGTGCCAGCCGCGGGTTGAGGGGGCTCCACGAGCAGTACTTC	CASRGLRGLHEQYF
.	TRBJ2-3	few	TRBV18	TGTGCCAGCTCACCAAATGCCGGTTTGGATACGCAGTATTTT	CASSPNAGLDTQYF
.	TRBJ1-1	.	TRBV7-3	TGTGCCAGCAGTCCAGGATCCGGGAACACTGAAGCTTTCTTT	CASSPGSGNTEAFF